This T cell receptor (beta chain) was recovered during a study of neoadjuvant nivolumab and ipilimumab in lung cancer. The assay was immunoSEQ multiplex PCR, and TCRdb's table has in-frame clones only and misses some. The sample lists fewer than 4,500 clones, more than 60% occurring once. Germline loops: CDR1 MNHNS, CDR2 SASEGT. Trimming pared 1 base from V and 3 bases from J, leaving 13 bases between. The CDR3 is 16 amino acids. This material consisted of adjacent normal lung tissue, taken after neoadjuvant nivolumab, alone or with ipilimumab, at or shortly before surgery. This receptor was identified in an adult with non-small cell lung cancer. The chain combines TRBV6-1 with TRBJ2-1; D is unclear. The CDR3 region has the DNA TGTGCCAGCAGTGAAGTGCCGGGCGCCAACTACAATGAGCAGTTCTTC. It specifies CASSEVPGANYNEQFF.